What follows are 8 T cell receptor beta chains derived from one specimen sequenced in a study of blood T cells in healthy people across ages. The second PCR ran roughly 6 to 12 cycles with a sample-barcoded 5' primer and J-beta primers. TCRdb re-derived calls from the 5' RACE reads in MiXCR, one entry per CDR3 protein. The sample includes 800,000 to 1,300,000 distinct CDR3 sequences, roughly a quarter seen only once; the top ten take approximately 0.75%. Another study also made use of these data, one on T cells of mothers and their children.

The material sequenced was blood. All receptors come from a girl aged 2-10 years in good health.

This clonotype occurred a few times. The chain is built from TRBV7-9 and TRBJ1-5; unclear D gene. V lost 1 base, J lost 0 bases, and 10 bases lay in between. The germline gives CDR1 SEHNR, CDR2 FQNEAQ (reference sequence). The CDR3 runs to 16 residues. The CDR3 region is CASSLVTGYSNQPQHF. The CDR3 DNA reads TGTGCCAGCAGCTTAGTGACCGGATATAGCAATCAGCCCCAGCATTTT.

The V and J genes are TRBV28 and TRBJ2-1, with TRBD1 identical over 8 bases. Germline V gene sequence: CDR1 MDHEN, CDR2 SYDVKM. This CDR3 spans 12 amino acids. V shed 5 bases and J 9 bases; nucleotides not matched to a gene: 3. The CDR3, as DNA: TGTGCCAGCAGTACAACAGGGGGTGAGCAGTTCTTC. Protein product: CASSTTGGEQFF.

In this sample, this clonotype turned up a few times. Germline is not matched at one junction end, which may reflect a read error. The gene calls are TRBV28 and TRBJ1-1; D not resolved. Germline loops: CDR1 MDHEN, CDR2 SYDVKM. This CDR3 spans 12 amino acids. The CDR3 DNA reads as TGTACCAGCAGTTTTGCGCGGTCTGAAGCTTTCTTT. This sequence encodes CTSSFARSEAFF.

The sample holds a few counts of this clonotype. V and J are TRBV20-1 and TRBJ1-5; 8 nucleotides agree with TRBD1. This CDR3 region has 14 residues. CDR1 is DFQATT, CDR2 SNEGSKA, per germline (reference sequence). V gave up 6 bases and J gave up 2 bases; unmatched junction bases: 6. CDR3 sequence reads: CSAARGQGNQPQHF. CDR3 nucleotide sequence: TGCAGTGCCGCCAGGGGACAGGGCAATCAGCCCCAGCATTTT.

In its sample, this clonotype was seen a few times. In DNA form, the CDR3 reads TGCAGCGTCATAGCGGGAGGGGGAAGTGAGCAGTTCTTC. Protein product: CSVIAGGGSEQFF. The genes are TRBV29-1 and TRBJ2-1; 11 nucleotides align to TRBD2. Germline V gives CDR1 SQVTM, CDR2 ANQGSEA. CDR3 length: 13 amino acids. With V trimmed by 6 bases and J by 9 bases, 7 bases remained unmatched.

V gene TRBV11-3 combines with J gene TRBJ2-7, with 8 bases identical to TRBD2. The trim removed 1 base at V and 8 bases at J, leaving 4 bases unmatched. The CDR3 totals 13 residues. CDR1 SGHNT and CDR2 YENEEA come from the germline V gene. Here the CDR3 DNA reads TGTGCCAGCAGCTTAGGCTTAGCGGGGCAGCAGTACTTC. Protein sequence: CASSLGLAGQQYF.

The chain recombines TRBV12-3 or TRBV12-4 with TRBJ2-3, with TRBD2 matching over 11 bases. V shed 10 bases and J 5 bases; nucleotides not matched to a gene: 8. The CDR3 is 14 amino acids. CDR3 bases: TGTGCCACCGCACTAGCGGGAGTGGTAGATACGCAGTATTTT. It translates to CATALAGVVDTQYF.

The chain uses TRBV24-1 and TRBJ2-3, with 7 positions matching TRBD2. CDR3 length: 13 residues. Germline V gene data show CDR1 as KGHDR and CDR2 as SFDVKD. V shed 9 bases and J 2 bases; nucleotides not matched to a gene: 4. The CDR3 nucleotides are TGTGCCACCTCGACTAGCTCCACAGATACGCAGTATTTT. Translated, it gives CATSTSSTDTQYF.